The T cell receptor beta chain under discussion was sequenced for a study of shared clonotypes between healthy human individuals. A word on this clone: Its antigen is unidentified.

Sequencing was performed with immunoSEQ multiplex PCR; in TCRdb, only in-frame clones are kept and a portion is missing. The table has 2 million to 3 million clones, roughly 92% seen once. CDR1 SNHLY and CDR2 FYNNEI come from the germline V gene. J was trimmed by 15 bases and V by 5 bases; bases with no gene match: 10. The CDR3 length is 12 residues. Study results and limitations: The four-donor shared clonotypes exceeded non-shared clonotypes in generation probability, with non-shared ones scoring lower.

The chain employs TRBV2 and TRBJ2-1; 7 nucleotides match TRBD2. The receptor comes from a man younger than 35 in good health. Input material: naive CD4+ T cells sorted from blood. The subset: CD45RA+ positively selected. CDR3 residues: CASSPAGPIGFF. CDR3 DNA: TGTGCCAGCAGTCCAGCGGGGCCTATTGGGTTCTTC.